This entry concerns a single TCR beta chain. What it binds is unknown. This sample was taken from a study of cytomegalovirus exposure and HLA in healthy donors. On the study more broadly: Drawn from HLA-typed donors, approximately 85 million unique TCRs were held in an early data release. General study findings and limits: Later work found most CMV-associated TCR beta chains apparently HLA-restricted.

The PCR employed 60 Vbeta primers together with 13 Jbeta primers. The table came from immunoSEQ multiplex PCR; TCRdb's copy has only in-frame clones and leaves some out. The table shows approximately 190,000 clones, with about 90% occurring only once. The CDR3 sequence is 16 residues long. V was trimmed by 0 bases and J by 5 bases, leaving 13 bases between them. Germline CDR1 MGHRA, CDR2 YSYEKL. The V and J genes are TRBV4-1 and TRBJ1-4; TRBD1 is a possible D gene (5 bases). The sequencing input was PBMCs. The receptor comes from a boy aged 2 to 10 in good health and CMV-seronegative. The CDR3 protein is CASSQDTTVKNEKLFF. As DNA, the CDR3 is TGCGCCAGCAGCCAAGATACGACAGTGAAAAATGAAAAACTGTTTTTT.